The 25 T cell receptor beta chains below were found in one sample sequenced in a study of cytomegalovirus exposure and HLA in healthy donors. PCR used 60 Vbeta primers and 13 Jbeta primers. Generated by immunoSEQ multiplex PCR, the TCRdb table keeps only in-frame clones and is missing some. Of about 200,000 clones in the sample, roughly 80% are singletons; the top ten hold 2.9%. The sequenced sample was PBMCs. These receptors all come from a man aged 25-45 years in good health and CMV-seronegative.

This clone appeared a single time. The CDR3 spells CASSLDRGRGYTF. The CDR3 DNA follows: TGTGCCAGCAGCTTAGATCGGGGGAGGGGCTACACCTTC. The gene calls are TRBV7-9 and TRBJ1-2, with D perhaps TRBD1 (5 bases). The V end lost 1 base, the J end lost 8 bases, and 11 bases lay between the germline ends. The CDR3 spans 13 residues. Per the germline V gene, CDR1 is SEHNR and CDR2 is FQNEAQ (reference sequence).

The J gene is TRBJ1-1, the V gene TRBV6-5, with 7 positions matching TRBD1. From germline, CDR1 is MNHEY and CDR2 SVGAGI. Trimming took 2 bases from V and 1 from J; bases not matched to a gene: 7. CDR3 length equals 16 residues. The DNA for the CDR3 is TGTGCCAGCAGTTACGAGGGGGCTCGACCGAACACTGAAGCTTTCTTT. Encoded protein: CASSYEGARPNTEAFF.

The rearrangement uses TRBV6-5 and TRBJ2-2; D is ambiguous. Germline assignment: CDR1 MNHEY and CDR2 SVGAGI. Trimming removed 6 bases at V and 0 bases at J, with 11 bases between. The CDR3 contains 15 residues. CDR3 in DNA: TGTGCCAGCAGCCTGACAAGGACGAACACCGGGGAGCTGTTTTTT. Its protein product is CASSLTRTNTGELFF.

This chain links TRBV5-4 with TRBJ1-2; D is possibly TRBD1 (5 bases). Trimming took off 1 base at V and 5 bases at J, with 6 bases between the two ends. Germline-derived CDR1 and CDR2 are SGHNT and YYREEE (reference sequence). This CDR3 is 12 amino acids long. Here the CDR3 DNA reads TGTGCCAGCAGCTTGCAGGGTTATGGCTACACCTTC. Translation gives CASSLQGYGYTF. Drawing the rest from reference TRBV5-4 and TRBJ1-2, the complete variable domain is ETGVTQSPTHLIKTRGQQVTLRCSSQSGHNTVSWYQQALGQGPQFIFQYYREEENGRGNFPPRFSGLQFPNYSSELNVNALELDDSALYLCASSLQGYGYTFGSGTRLTVV.

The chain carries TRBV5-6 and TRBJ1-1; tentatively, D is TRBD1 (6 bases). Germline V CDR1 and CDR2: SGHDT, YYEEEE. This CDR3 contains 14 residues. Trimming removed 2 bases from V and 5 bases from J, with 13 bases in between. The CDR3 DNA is TGTGCCAGCAGCTTAGGGGGGGTTGCGACTGAAGCTTTCTTT. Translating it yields CASSLGGVATEAFF.

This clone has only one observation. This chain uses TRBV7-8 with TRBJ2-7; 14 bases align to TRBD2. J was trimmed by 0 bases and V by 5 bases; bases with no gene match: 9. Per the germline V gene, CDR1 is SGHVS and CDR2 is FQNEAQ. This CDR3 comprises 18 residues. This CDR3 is CASSGLAGGPGLSYEQYF. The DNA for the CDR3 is TGTGCCAGCAGCGGACTAGCGGGGGGCCCTGGTCTCTCCTACGAGCAGTACTTC.

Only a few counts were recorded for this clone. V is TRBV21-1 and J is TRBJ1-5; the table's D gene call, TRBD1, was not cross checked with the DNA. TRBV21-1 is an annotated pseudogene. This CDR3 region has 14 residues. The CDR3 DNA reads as TGTGCCAGCAGCAAGGGCAGGGGGTGTCAGCCCCAGCATTTT. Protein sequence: CASSKGRGCQPQHF.

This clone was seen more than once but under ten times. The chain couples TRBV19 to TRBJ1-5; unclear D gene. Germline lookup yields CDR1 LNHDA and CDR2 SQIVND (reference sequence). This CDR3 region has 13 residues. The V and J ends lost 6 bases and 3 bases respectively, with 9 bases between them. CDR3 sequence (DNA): TGTGCCAGTAGCGGTAGTTTCAATCAGCCCCAGCATTTT. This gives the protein CASSGSFNQPQHF.

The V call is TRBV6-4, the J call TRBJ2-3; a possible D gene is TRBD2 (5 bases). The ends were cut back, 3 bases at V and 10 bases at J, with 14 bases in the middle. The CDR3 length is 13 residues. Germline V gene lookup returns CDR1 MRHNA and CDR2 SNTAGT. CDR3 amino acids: CASSEGSGTAQYF. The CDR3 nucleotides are TGTGCCAGCAGTGAGGGGAGCGGTACAGCGCAGTATTTT.

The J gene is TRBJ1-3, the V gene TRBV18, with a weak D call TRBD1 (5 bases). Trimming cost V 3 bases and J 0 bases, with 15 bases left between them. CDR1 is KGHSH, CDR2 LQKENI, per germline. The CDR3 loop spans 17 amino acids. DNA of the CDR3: TGTGCCAGCTCACCTGTCCAGGGTTCGGACTCTGGAAACACCATATATTTT. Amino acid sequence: CASSPVQGSDSGNTIYF.

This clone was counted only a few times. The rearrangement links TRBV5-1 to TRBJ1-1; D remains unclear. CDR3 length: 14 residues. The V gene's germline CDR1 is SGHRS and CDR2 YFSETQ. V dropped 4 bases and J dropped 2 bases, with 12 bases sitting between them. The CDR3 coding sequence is TGCGCCAGCAGCCTACAGAATACAAACACTGAAGCTTTCTTT. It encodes CASSLQNTNTEAFF.

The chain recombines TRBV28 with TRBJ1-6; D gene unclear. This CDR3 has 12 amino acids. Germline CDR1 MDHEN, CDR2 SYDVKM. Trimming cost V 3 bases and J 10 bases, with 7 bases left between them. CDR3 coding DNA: TGTGCCAGCAGTTTGCGGGGATCACCCCTCCACTTT. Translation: CASSLRGSPLHF.

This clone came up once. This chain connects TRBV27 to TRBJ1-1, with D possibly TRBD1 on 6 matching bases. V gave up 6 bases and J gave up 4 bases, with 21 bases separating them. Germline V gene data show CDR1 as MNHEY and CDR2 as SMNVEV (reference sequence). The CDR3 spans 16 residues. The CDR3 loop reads CASRPAGMRGTTEAFF. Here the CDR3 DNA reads TGTGCCAGCAGACCCGCAGGCATGAGGGGGACCACTGAAGCTTTCTTT.

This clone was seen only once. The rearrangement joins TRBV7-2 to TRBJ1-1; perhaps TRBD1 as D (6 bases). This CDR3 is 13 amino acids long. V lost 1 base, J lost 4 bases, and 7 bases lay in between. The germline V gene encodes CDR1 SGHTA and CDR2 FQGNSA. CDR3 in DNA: TGTGCCAGCAGCTTAGGGACAGCCACTGAAGCTTTCTTT. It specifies CASSLGTATEAFF. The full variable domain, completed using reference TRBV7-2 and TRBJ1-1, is GAGVSQSPSNKVTEKGKDVELRCDPISGHTALYWYRQSLGQGLEFLIYFQGNSAPDKSGLPSDRFSAERTGGSVSTLTIQRTQQEDSAVYLCASSLGTATEAFFGQGTRLTVV.

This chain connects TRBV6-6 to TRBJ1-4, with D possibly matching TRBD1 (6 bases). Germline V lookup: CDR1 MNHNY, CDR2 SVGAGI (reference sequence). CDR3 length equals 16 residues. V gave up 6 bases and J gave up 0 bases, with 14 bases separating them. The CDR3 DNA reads TGTGCCAGCAGACCCGGAACAGGGACAACTAATGAAAAACTGTTTTTT. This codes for CASRPGTGTTNEKLFF.

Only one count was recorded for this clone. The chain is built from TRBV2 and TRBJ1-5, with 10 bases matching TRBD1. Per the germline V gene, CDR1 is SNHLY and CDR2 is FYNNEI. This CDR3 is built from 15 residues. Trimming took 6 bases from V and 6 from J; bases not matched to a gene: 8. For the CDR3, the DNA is TGTGCCAGCAGAGAACCGGGACAGGGGAGTCAGCCCCAGCATTTT. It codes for CASREPGQGSQPQHF.

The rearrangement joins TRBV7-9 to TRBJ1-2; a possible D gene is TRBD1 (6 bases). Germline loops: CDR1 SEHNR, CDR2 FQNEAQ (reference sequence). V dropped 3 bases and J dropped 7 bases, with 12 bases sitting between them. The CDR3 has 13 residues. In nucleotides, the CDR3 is TGTGCCAGCAGCTTGGCCACAGGGAGTGGCTACACCTTC. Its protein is CASSLATGSGYTF.

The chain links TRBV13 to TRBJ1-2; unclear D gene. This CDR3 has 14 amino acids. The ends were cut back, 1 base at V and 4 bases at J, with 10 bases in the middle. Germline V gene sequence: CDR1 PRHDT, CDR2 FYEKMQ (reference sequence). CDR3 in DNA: TGTGCCAGCAGCTTAGTGAGGCTCCCCTATGGCTACACCTTC. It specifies CASSLVRLPYGYTF.

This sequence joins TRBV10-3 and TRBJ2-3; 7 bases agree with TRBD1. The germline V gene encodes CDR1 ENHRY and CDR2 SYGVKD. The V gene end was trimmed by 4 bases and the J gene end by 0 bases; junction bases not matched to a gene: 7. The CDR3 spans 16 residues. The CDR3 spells CAISGDSSLSTDTQYF. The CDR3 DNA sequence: TGTGCCATCAGTGGGGACAGCTCTCTTAGCACAGATACGCAGTATTTT.

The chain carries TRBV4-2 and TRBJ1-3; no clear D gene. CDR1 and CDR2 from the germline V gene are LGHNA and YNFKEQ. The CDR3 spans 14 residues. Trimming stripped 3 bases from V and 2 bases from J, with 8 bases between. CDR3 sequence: CASSQRDPGNTIYF. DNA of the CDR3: TGTGCCAGCAGCCAGAGGGATCCTGGAAACACCATATATTTT.

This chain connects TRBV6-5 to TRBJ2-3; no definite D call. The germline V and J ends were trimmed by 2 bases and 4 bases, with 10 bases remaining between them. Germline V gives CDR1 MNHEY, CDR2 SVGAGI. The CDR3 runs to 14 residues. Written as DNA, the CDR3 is TGTGCCAGCAGTTACCGGCTAGACTCAGATACGCAGTATTTT. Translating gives CASSYRLDSDTQYF.

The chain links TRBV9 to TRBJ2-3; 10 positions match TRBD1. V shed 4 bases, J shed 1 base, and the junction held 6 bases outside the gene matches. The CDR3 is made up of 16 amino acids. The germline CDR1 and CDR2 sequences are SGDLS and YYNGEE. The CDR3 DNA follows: TGTGCCAGCAGCAAGACAGGGGGCGACGGCACAGATACGCAGTATTTT. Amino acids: CASSKTGGDGTDTQYF.

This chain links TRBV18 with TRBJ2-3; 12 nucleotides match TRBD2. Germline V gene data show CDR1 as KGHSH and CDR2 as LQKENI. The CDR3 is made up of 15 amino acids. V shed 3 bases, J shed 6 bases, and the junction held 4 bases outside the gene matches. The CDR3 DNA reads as TGTGCCAGCTCACCCCGGACTAGCGGGGAGGATACGCAGTATTTT. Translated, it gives CASSPRTSGEDTQYF.

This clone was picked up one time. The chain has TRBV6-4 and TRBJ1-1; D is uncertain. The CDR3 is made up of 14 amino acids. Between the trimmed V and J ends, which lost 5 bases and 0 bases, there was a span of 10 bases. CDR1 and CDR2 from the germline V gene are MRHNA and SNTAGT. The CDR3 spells CASSSNGMNTEAFF. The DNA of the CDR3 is TGTGCCAGCAGTAGTAACGGGATGAACACTGAAGCTTTCTTT.

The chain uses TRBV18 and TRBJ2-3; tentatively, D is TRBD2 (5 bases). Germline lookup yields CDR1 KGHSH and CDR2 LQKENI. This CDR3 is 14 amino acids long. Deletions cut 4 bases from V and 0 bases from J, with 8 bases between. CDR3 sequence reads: CASSRGSSTDTQYF. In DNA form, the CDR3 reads TGTGCCAGCTCACGAGGGTCTAGCACAGATACGCAGTATTTT.